These 5 T cell receptor beta chains share one sample of origin, sequenced in a study of T cell clones after liver transplantation. Some clones are missing from TCRdb's copy, which holds only in-frame ones; the method was immunoSEQ multiplex PCR. The table records roughly 120,000 clones, just over 90% of them present only once. The starting material was CD4+ T cells from blood, obtained 12 months after liver transplant. These receptors all come from a human patient who received a liver transplant. The graft donor may have given rise to some T cells.

The J gene is TRBJ1-1, the V gene TRBV21-1; the D call TRBD1 from the table was never checked on the DNA. TRBV21-1 has pseudogene status. CDR3 size: 16 residues. The CDR3 loop reads CASSKPGQGMNTEAFF. The DNA for the CDR3 is TGTGCCAGCAGCAAACCGGGACAGGGGATGAACACTGAAGCTTTCTTT.

The chain is built from TRBV11-3 and TRBJ2-5, with TRBD2 identical over 7 bases. This CDR3 region has 17 residues. V was pared by 5 bases and J by 2 bases, with 14 bases of the junction left unmatched. Germline V gene data show CDR1 as SGHNT and CDR2 as YENEEA. CDR3 DNA sequence: TGTGCCAGCAGCCCAACCGGGCTAGCGGCCCCTCAAGAGACCCAGTACTTC. It specifies CASSPTGLAAPQETQYF.

This sequence joins TRBV9 and TRBJ1-5; the D is unclear. Trimming pared 4 bases from V and 2 bases from J, leaving 10 bases between. This CDR3 is 14 amino acids long. CDR1 and CDR2 from the germline V gene are SGDLS and YYNGEE. CDR3 nucleotide sequence: TGTGCCAGCAGCCCGACGGTCGGCAATCAGCCCCAGCATTTT. Encoded protein: CASSPTVGNQPQHF.

The chain combines TRBV10-3 with TRBJ2-1; 7 nucleotides align to TRBD1. V trimming: 2 bases; J trimming: 0 bases; junction bases outside the gene matches: 1. CDR1 is ENHRY and CDR2 is SYGVKD in the germline V gene. The CDR3 is 15 amino acids. CDR3: CAISEGTASYNEQFF. In nucleotides, the CDR3 is TGTGCCATCAGTGAGGGGACAGCCTCCTACAATGAGCAGTTCTTC.

The genes are TRBV18 and TRBJ2-3; D is undetermined. V was trimmed by 3 bases and J by 0 bases, leaving 13 bases between them. CDR3 length: 16 residues. Germline V lookup: CDR1 KGHSH, CDR2 LQKENI. The CDR3 DNA sequence: TGTGCCAGCTCACCCCCCGGGTTACCTAGCACAGATACGCAGTATTTT. Translated: CASSPPGLPSTDTQYF.